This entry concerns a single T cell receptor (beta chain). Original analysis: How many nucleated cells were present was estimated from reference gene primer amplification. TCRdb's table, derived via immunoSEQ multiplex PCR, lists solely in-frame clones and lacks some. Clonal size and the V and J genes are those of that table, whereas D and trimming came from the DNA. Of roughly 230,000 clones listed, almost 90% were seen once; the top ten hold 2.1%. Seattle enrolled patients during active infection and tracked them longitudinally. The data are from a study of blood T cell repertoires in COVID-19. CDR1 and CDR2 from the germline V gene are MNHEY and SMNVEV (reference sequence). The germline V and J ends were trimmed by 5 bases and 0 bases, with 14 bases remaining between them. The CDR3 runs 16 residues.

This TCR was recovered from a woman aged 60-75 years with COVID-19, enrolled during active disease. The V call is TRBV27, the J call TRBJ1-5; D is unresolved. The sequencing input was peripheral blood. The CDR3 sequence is CASSANRRNSNQPQHF. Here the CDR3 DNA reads TGTGCCAGCAGTGCCAACAGAAGAAATAGCAATCAGCCCCAGCATTTT.